Each of the 27 T cell receptor beta chains below was sequenced from the same sample in a study of blood T cell repertoires in COVID-19. Only in-frame clones appear in the TCRdb table, and some are missing; sequencing was by immunoSEQ multiplex PCR. This table has around 320,000 clones, approximately 85% appearing once. The sequenced sample consisted of peripheral blood. The origin of the receptors is a human donor in a cohort sampled during active COVID-19.

The chain's CDR3 is CASIPPRGVMRAFF. Here the CDR3 DNA reads TGTGCCAGCATCCCCCCTCGGGGGGTCATGCGAGCTTTCTTT. The chain uses TRBV6-5 and TRBJ1-1; D may be TRBD1 (5 bases). There are 14 residues in the CDR3. CDR1 is MNHEY and CDR2 is SVGAGI in the germline V gene. The V end lost 7 bases, the J end lost 10 bases, and 22 bases lay between the germline ends.

The chain employs TRBV7-9 and TRBJ1-5; D unresolved. Trimming stripped 1 base from V and 3 bases from J, with 7 bases between. The germline CDR1 and CDR2 sequences are SEHNR and FQNEAQ (reference sequence). The CDR3 sequence is 14 residues long. CDR3 coding DNA: TGTGCCAGCAGCTTAGACAGTTTCAATCAGCCCCAGCATTTT. Protein: CASSLDSFNQPQHF.

The chain has TRBV5-1 and TRBJ2-7; possible D gene TRBD1, 6 bases. Trimming took off 1 base at V and 4 bases at J, with 15 bases between the two ends. This CDR3 is built from 15 residues. Germline V CDR1 and CDR2: SGHRS, YFSETQ. The CDR3 DNA follows: TGCGCCAGCAGCTTGTTGGGTACAGGGTCTTACGAGCAGTACTTC. It codes for CASSLLGTGSYEQYF.

The chain combines TRBV29-1 with TRBJ1-5, with 7 bases identical to TRBD1. Germline CDR1 and CDR2: SQVTM and ANQGSEA. Trimming took 7 bases from V and 4 from J; bases not matched to a gene: 4. The CDR3 length is 12 residues. In DNA form, the CDR3 reads TGCAGCGCTGGGACAGAGAATCAGCCCCAGCATTTT. It codes for CSAGTENQPQHF.

In this sample, this clone turned up a few times. The chain couples TRBV11-2 to TRBJ2-7; 10 bases map to TRBD1. This CDR3 region has 13 residues. The V segment lost 5 bases and the J segment 3 bases; nucleotides outside the gene matches: 1. Germline lookup yields CDR1 SGHAT and CDR2 FQNNGV. For the CDR3, the DNA is TGTGCCAGCAGCCGGGACAGGGGCTACGAGCAGTACTTC. This translates into CASSRDRGYEQYF.

In regard to this clone: This same CDR3 is encoded by further DNA sequences in the sample. V gene TRBV9 combines with J gene TRBJ2-2; D ambiguous. V dropped 0 bases and J dropped 4 bases, with 4 bases sitting between them. CDR1 and CDR2 from the germline V gene are SGDLS and YYNGEE. The CDR3 has 13 amino acids. The CDR3 reads CASSVAGTGELFF. Written as DNA, the CDR3 is TGTGCCAGCAGCGTAGCAGGCACCGGGGAGCTGTTTTTT.

This clone showed up just once. V is TRBV12-3 or TRBV12-4 and J is TRBJ2-5; maybe TRBD1 (5 bases). CDR3 size: 11 residues. The V gene lost 8 bases and the J gene lost 3 bases, with 7 bases spanning the gap. The DNA for the CDR3 is TGTGCCAGCGCCAGGGAAGAGACCCAGTACTTC. It is translated as CASAREETQYF.

The rearrangement joins TRBV6-2 or TRBV6-3 to TRBJ1-6, with D maybe TRBD1 (6 bases). Between the trimmed V and J ends, which lost 3 bases and 12 bases, there was a span of 12 bases. The CDR3 contains 13 residues. Germline lookup yields CDR1 MNHEY and CDR2 SVGEGT. CDR3 amino acids: CASSYRDTLPLHF. As DNA, the CDR3 is TGTGCCAGCAGTTATCGGGACACCCTACCCCTCCACTTT.

This clone was counted a few times. V gene TRBV3-1 (or the pseudogene TRBV3-2) combines with J gene TRBJ1-4, with D possibly matching TRBD1 (6 bases). Germline V lookup: CDR1 LGHDT, CDR2 YNNKEL (reference sequence). V lost 6 bases to trimming and J lost 4 bases, with 12 bases between them. The CDR3 consists of 14 residues. The CDR3 sequence is CASSPTGINEKLFF. The CDR3 DNA sequence: TGTGCCAGCAGTCCCACAGGGATTAATGAAAAACTGTTTTTT.

The V gene is TRBV11-2, the J gene TRBJ1-1; TRBD1 matches 7 bases. V lost 6 bases to trimming and J lost 0 bases; unmatched junction nucleotides: 1. Germline V gene sequence: CDR1 SGHAT, CDR2 FQNNGV. There are 13 residues in the CDR3. The CDR3 spells CASSTGVNTEAFF. The CDR3 nucleotides are TGTGCCAGCAGTACAGGGGTGAACACTGAAGCTTTCTTT.

This clone was seen more than once but under ten times. The V call is TRBV6-2 or TRBV6-3, the J call TRBJ1-3, with D possibly being TRBD1 (5 bases). Germline CDR1 is MNHEY and CDR2 is SVGEGT. The V and J ends lost 2 bases and 7 bases respectively, with 9 bases between them. This CDR3 has 13 amino acids. The CDR3 here is CASSYGGANTIYF. CDR3 nucleotide sequence: TGTGCCAGCAGTTACGGAGGGGCCAACACCATATATTTT.

This clone was seen at least ten times. The J gene is TRBJ1-2, the V gene TRBV7-2; tentatively, D is TRBD1 (6 bases). The CDR3 is made up of 13 amino acids. Trimming took off 4 bases at V and 6 bases at J, with 12 bases between the two ends. Germline V gene lookup returns CDR1 SGHTA and CDR2 FQGNSA. The CDR3 loop reads CASSSDRSDGYTF. The CDR3 DNA reads as TGTGCCAGCAGCTCCGACAGGAGTGATGGCTACACCTTC.

The CDR3 nucleotides are TGTGCCACCAGTGGAAGACAGGGGGCGTGGACGCAGTATTTT. Translating it yields CATSGRQGAWTQYF. V usage is TRBV24-1 and J usage is TRBJ2-3, with TRBD1 matching over 10 bases. This CDR3 has 14 amino acids. J lost 9 bases, V lost 5 bases, and 7 bases had no gene match. Germline V gene sequence: CDR1 KGHDR, CDR2 SFDVKD.

J is TRBJ1-2 and V is TRBV6-5; unclear D gene. The CDR3 is 13 amino acids. The V and J ends lost 6 bases and 3 bases respectively, with 11 bases between them. Germline assignment: CDR1 MNHEY and CDR2 SVGAGI. CDR3 in DNA: TGTGCCAGCAGCCCACCGGGTTACTATGGCTACACCTTC. The encoded protein is CASSPPGYYGYTF.

This clone has just one count. The gene calls are TRBV24-1 and TRBJ1-5; 7 positions agree with TRBD1. Trimming removed 4 bases from V and 6 bases from J; junction bases left unmatched: 11. The CDR3 has 16 residues. Germline V lookup: CDR1 KGHDR, CDR2 SFDVKD. The CDR3 is CATSEGGRGDRQPQHF. Here the CDR3 DNA reads TGTGCCACCAGTGAAGGGGGCAGGGGAGATCGTCAGCCCCAGCATTTT.

In this sample, this clone turned up a few times. The V gene is TRBV11-3, the J gene TRBJ2-2; possible D gene TRBD1, 5 bases. The CDR3 has 15 amino acids. Trimming removed 1 base from V and 2 bases from J, with 8 bases in between. Germline lookup yields CDR1 SGHNT and CDR2 YENEEA. In DNA form, the CDR3 reads TGTGCCAGCAGCTTAGTTGGACAAAACACCGGGGAGCTGTTTTTT. It is translated as CASSLVGQNTGELFF.

The rearrangement uses TRBV7-8 and TRBJ1-1; tentative D call: TRBD1 (6 bases). Germline assignment: CDR1 SGHVS and CDR2 FQNEAQ. V lost 6 bases to trimming and J lost 4 bases, with 27 bases between them. The CDR3 spans 18 residues. The DNA of the CDR3 is TGTGCCAGCAGATCTCACAGGGTAAAGAGTTTCAGAGGCACTGAAGCTTTCTTT. This sequence encodes CASRSHRVKSFRGTEAFF. The full variable domain, completed using reference TRBV7-8 and TRBJ1-1, is GAGVSQSPRYKVAKRGQDVALRCDPISGHVSLFWYQQALGQGPEFLTYFQNEAQLDKSGLPSDRFFAERPEGSVSTLKIQRTQQEDSAVYLCASRSHRVKSFRGTEAFFGQGTRLTVV.

V gene TRBV9 combines with J gene TRBJ2-7, with D possibly matching TRBD1 (5 bases). V shed 3 bases and J shed 8 bases, with 21 bases lying between them. This CDR3 region has 15 residues. Germline V gene data show CDR1 as SGDLS and CDR2 as YYNGEE. CDR3 DNA: TGTGCCAGCAGCGGAGACAGTAGGGGATCCTCAAAGCAGTACTTC. Its translation is CASSGDSRGSSKQYF.

V gene TRBV3-1 (or the pseudogene TRBV3-2) combines with J gene TRBJ1-5; no definite D call. The germline V gene encodes CDR1 LGHDT and CDR2 YNNKEL (reference sequence). This CDR3 is 14 amino acids long. V gave up 4 bases and J gave up 0 bases, with 7 bases separating them. CDR3 residues: CASSPYPSNQPQHF. CDR3 in DNA: TGTGCCAGCAGCCCGTATCCTAGCAATCAGCCCCAGCATTTT.

The chain is built from TRBV7-9 and TRBJ1-5; tentative D call: TRBD1 (6 bases). The CDR3 runs to 13 residues. Germline assignment: CDR1 SEHNR and CDR2 FQNEAQ (reference sequence). Trimming took 6 bases from V and 3 from J, leaving 9 bases between them. CDR3 coding DNA: TGTGCCAGCAGTCAGGGGTTCAATCAGCCCCAGCATTTT. Its translation is CASSQGFNQPQHF.

This clone was found once. The chain employs TRBV19 and TRBJ1-1; 7 nucleotides match TRBD1. CDR3 length: 15 amino acids. Per the germline V gene, CDR1 is LNHDA and CDR2 is SQIVND (reference sequence). The V segment lost 4 bases and the J segment 1 base; nucleotides outside the gene matches: 6. The CDR3 DNA sequence: TGTGCCAGTAGTACCCGACAGGGACCGAACACTGAAGCTTTCTTT. Protein product: CASSTRQGPNTEAFF.

This clone came up a few times. The gene calls are TRBV5-4 and TRBJ1-1, with TRBD1 identical over 8 bases. Germline lookup yields CDR1 SGHNT and CDR2 YYREEE (reference sequence). The V gene end was trimmed by 4 bases and the J gene end by 0 bases; junction bases not matched to a gene: 2. This CDR3 is 14 amino acids long. DNA for the CDR3: TGTGCCAGCAGCACGGGACAGGTGAACACTGAAGCTTTCTTT. Residues: CASSTGQVNTEAFF.

The gene calls are TRBV3-1 (or the pseudogene TRBV3-2) and TRBJ2-1, with D uncertain. Germline V gives CDR1 LGHDT, CDR2 YNNKEL (reference sequence). Trimming took 0 bases from V and 13 from J, leaving 7 bases between them. The CDR3 is 11 residues long. In nucleotides, the CDR3 is TGTGCCAGCAGCCAAGATAGCCTACAGTTCTTC. This gives the protein CASSQDSLQFF.

The CDR3 DNA sequence: TGTGCCAGCAGCTCTCGACAGGGGGTCGACAATGAGCAGTTCTTC. Translating gives CASSSRQGVDNEQFF. The J gene is TRBJ2-1, the V gene TRBV4-2, with 9 bases that match TRBD1. The CDR3 sequence is 15 residues long. Germline lookup yields CDR1 LGHNA and CDR2 YNFKEQ. V lost 5 bases, J lost 5 bases, and 7 bases stayed unmatched.

V gene TRBV10-3 combines with J gene TRBJ1-2; weak D call: TRBD1 (5 bases). The CDR3 has 15 amino acids. V gave up 6 bases and J gave up 8 bases, with 22 bases separating them. The germline CDR1 and CDR2 sequences are ENHRY and SYGVKD. The CDR3 protein is CAIRGSFRASRGYTF. The DNA for the CDR3 is TGTGCCATCAGGGGGTCTTTCAGGGCCTCGCGCGGCTACACCTTC.

The gene calls are TRBV19 and TRBJ1-5; D unresolved. CDR3 size: 12 residues. The germline CDR1 and CDR2 sequences are LNHDA and SQIVND (reference sequence). Trimming shortened V by 8 bases and J by 7 bases, and 12 bases separated the two germline ends. CDR3 sequence reads: CASGGSGQPQHF. The DNA of the CDR3 is TGTGCCAGTGGTGGGTCGGGGCAGCCCCAGCATTTT. The full variable domain, rest sourced from reference TRBV19 and TRBJ1-5, is DGGITQSPKYLFRKEGQNVTLSCEQNLNHDAMYWYRQDPGQGLRLIYYSQIVNDFQKGDIAEGYSVSREKKESFPLTVTSAQKNPTAFYLCASGGSGQPQHFGDGTRLSIL.

This clone was observed a few times. This chain uses TRBV27 with TRBJ1-5; possible D gene TRBD1, 5 bases. Germline V gene data show CDR1 as MNHEY and CDR2 as SMNVEV (reference sequence). This CDR3 spans 14 amino acids. The V and J ends lost 4 bases and 1 base respectively, with 8 bases between them. CDR3 amino acids: CASSYGGSNQPQHF. CDR3 bases: TGTGCCAGCAGTTACGGGGGAAGCAATCAGCCCCAGCATTTT.